This T cell receptor beta chain was found in a study of Graves' ophthalmopathy and Graves' hyperthyroidism. Across the whole study: Untreated patients at initial diagnosis provided peripheral blood.

What supplied the PBMCs was roughly 10 ml of fresh peripheral blood. Amplification from RNA transcripts yielded the TCR beta CDR3 regions. HTBI primers were used in a first-round RT-PCR, which preceded a second-round multiplex PCR. MiXCR, run by TCRdb on the multiplex PCR reads, gives a single entry per CDR3 protein. The repertoire holds roughly 700,000 distinct CDR3 sequences, 40% seen once, with less than 55% in the top ten. The source is an adult man with Graves' ophthalmopathy. Sequences were obtained from peripheral blood.

The CDR3 spells CASSASFVQGNTGELFF. DNA for the CDR3: TGTGCCAGCAGTGCTAGTTTTGTACAGGGGAACACCGGGGAGCTGTTTTTT. The chain combines TRBV25-1 with TRBJ2-2; a possible D gene is TRBD1 (6 bases). This CDR3 has 17 residues. CDR1 and CDR2 from the germline V gene are MGHDK and SYGVNS. V was trimmed by 4 bases and J by 1 base, leaving 16 bases between them.